This is a list of T cell receptor beta chains from one sample in a study of PD-1 blockade in mismatch repair-deficient tumors. The antigens for these receptors are not known. TCRdb's copy holds only in-frame clones and misses some; the assay was immunoSEQ multiplex PCR. In the table there are roughly 14,000 clones, more than 85% of which are singletons. The sample consisted of cells cultured in vitro, taken from a patient treated with pembrolizumab. The source of these receptors is an adult with mismatch repair-deficient cancer. Each CDR3 is given with its conserved first and last residue. D genes are given only for firm matches. For some rows the clone size is stated as once, few or many, or as a class when expanded; others skip it.

d_gene	v_gene	abundance	j_gene	CDR3nt	CDR3aa
NA	TRBV5-1	NA	TRBJ2-7	TGCGCCAGCAGCCCAGATCCGGACACGACCTCCTACGAGCAGTACTTC	CASSPDPDTTSYEQYF
TRBD2	TRBV14	NA	TRBJ2-7	TGTGCCAGCAGCCACCCAGCGGGGGGGTACTACGAGCAGTACTTC	CASSHPAGGYYEQYF
NA	TRBV6-6	NA	TRBJ1-1	TGTGCCAGCAGGCTGGCGATGAACACTGAAGCTTTCTTT	CASRLAMNTEAFF
NA	TRBV5-6	NA	TRBJ2-5	TGTGCCAGCAGCCCCTTCGGACAAGAGACCCAGTACTTC	CASSPFGQETQYF
TRBD2	TRBV5-1	NA	TRBJ2-3	TGCGCCAGCAGCCTGACTAGCGGGAGGGAGGATACGCAGTATTTT	CASSLTSGREDTQYF
NA	TRBV4-1	NA	TRBJ2-1	TGCGCCAGCAGCCAAGGTGGGGATCTGGGAAACTACAATGAGCAGTTCTTC	CASSQGGDLGNYNEQFF
NA	TRBV5-1	NA	TRBJ1-3	TGCGCCAGCACCGCGGATAGTGCCTCTGGAAACACCATATATTTT	CASTADSASGNTIYF
NA	TRBV19	NA	TRBJ2-6	TGTGCCAGTAGTAAGGAAGGCAGGCAAAGCTCTGGGGCCAACGTCCTGACTTTC	CASSKEGRQSSGANVLTF
NA	TRBV7-9	NA	TRBJ1-2	TGTGCCAGCAGCTTAGGGTTCCCCTCTAACTATGGCTACACCTTC	CASSLGFPSNYGYTF
NA	TRBV28	NA	TRBJ1-1	TGTGCCAGCAGTTTTGGCTGGGGGGGGATGAACACTGAAGCTTTCTTT	CASSFGWGGMNTEAFF
NA	TRBV6-5	NA	TRBJ2-2	TGTGCCAGCAGTTACCTGGCCTATCGGAACACCGGGGAGCTGTTTTTT	CASSYLAYRNTGELFF
TRBD1	TRBV7-8	NA	TRBJ2-7	TGTGCCAGCAGCTTAGCCCACAGGGGGCCGAAAGTATACGAGCAGTACTTC	CASSLAHRGPKVYEQYF
NA	TRBV5-1	NA	TRBJ1-3	TGCGCCAGCAGCCCCCTGGCTACCAGGGCTGGAAACACCATATATTTT	CASSPLATRAGNTIYF
NA	TRBV6-6	NA	TRBJ2-7	TGTGCCAGCAAGGATCCCGGCAGACTAAGCTCCTACGAGCAGTACTTC	CASKDPGRLSSYEQYF
NA	TRBV4-2	NA	TRBJ1-2	TGTGCCAGCAGCCAAGAAATCAGGGGCTCCCTCTATGGCTACACCTTC	CASSQEIRGSLYGYTF
NA	TRBV6-5	few	TRBJ1-5	TGTGCCAGCAGTCGGGCGGACAACAATCAGCCCCAGCATTTT	CASSRADNNQPQHF
NA	TRBV2	NA	TRBJ1-4	TGTGCCAGCAGTGAACCTCTGACAGGAGCTAATGAAAAACTGTTTTTT	CASSEPLTGANEKLFF